A selection of T cell receptor beta chains follows, all from one sample in a study of long-term antiretroviral therapy in people with HIV. The table came from immunoSEQ multiplex PCR; TCRdb's copy has only in-frame clones and leaves some out. The sample contains around 29,000 clones, approximately 90% of which appear only once. This sample comprised unsorted PBMCs, obtained 3.2 years before starting antiretroviral therapy. The receptors stem from a man between 45 and 60 years old with HIV. CDR3s include the opening cysteine and the closing phenylalanine or tryptophan. Each record gives: J gene, V gene, CDR3 protein.

TRBJ2-1 TRBV5-1 CASSYSGASSYNEQFF
TRBJ1-6 TRBV6-1 CASENRVGNSPLHF
TRBJ2-7 TRBV4-1 CASSQDRGRGLYEQYF
TRBJ1-6 TRBV28 CASSGSNSPLHF
TRBJ2-7 TRBV7-8 CASSLHLEQYF
TRBJ1-3 TRBV2 CASSSQGRNTIYF
TRBJ2-3 TRBV19 CASSGTSAVSDTQYF
TRBJ1-6 TRBV4-3 CASSQHRGVGSPLHF
TRBJ1-3 TRBV6-6 CASSYGGGQGVNTIYF
TRBJ2-7 TRBV29-1 CSAWDYTYEQYF
TRBJ2-7 TRBV12-5 CASGLPRDGVGQGGREQYF
TRBJ2-7 TRBV19 CASRMDRSSYEQYF
TRBJ2-3 TRBV6-4 CASLLGTPKQYF
TRBJ1-2 TRBV5-4 CASSLAVRVGYGYTF
TRBJ1-2 TRBV14 CASSHSPGRYTF
TRBJ2-7 TRBV4-2 CASSQQGTSGSSYEQYF
TRBJ2-2 TRBV11-1 CASSLSGGAGGELFF
TRBJ1-5 TRBV19 CASSIGQGFGSNQPQHF
TRBJ1-3 TRBV18 CASSPYSDSGNTIYF
TRBJ2-3 TRBV7-8 CASSLTIPADTQYF
TRBJ1-2 TRBV7-9 CASSIIQALPPPF
TRBJ1-3 TRBV25-1 CASSDSIPGNTIYF
TRBJ1-4 TRBV5-4 CASSSDRGLRHGKLFF
TRBJ2-3 TRBV29-1 CSVKRQGRGDTQYF
TRBJ1-1 TRBV10-2 CASTDMDGYDTEAFF
TRBJ2-2 TRBV11-3 CASSLEGGAAGELFF
TRBJ2-7 TRBV6-5 CASSSRTPVYEQYF
TRBJ1-6 TRBV30 CAWSRGGVSYNSPLHF
TRBJ2-2 TRBV5-4 CASSPGLASTGELFF
TRBJ2-7 TRBV5-1 CASSLRGGRYEQYF